This T cell receptor beta chain was profiled in a study of blood T cell repertoires in COVID-19. Participants reported their clinical history, and cohort assignment relied on those reports. Trimming removed 4 bases from V and 2 bases from J, with 12 bases in between. Germline V gene lookup returns CDR1 SGHTS and CDR2 YDEGEE. The CDR3 has 14 residues. TCRdb keeps only in-frame clones here, not all; method: immunoSEQ multiplex PCR. There are about 230,000 clones in the sample; approximately 89% occur only once, and 2.5% lies in the top ten. The chain recombines TRBV5-8 with TRBJ2-5; a weak D match, TRBD2 (6 bases). This TCR was recovered from a woman aged 40-49 years with acute COVID-19. Sample: PBMCs or T cells enriched from blood (not recorded which). The DNA for the CDR3 is TGTGCCAGCAGCGAGCCGGGGAGGCAAGAGACCCAGTACTTC. It encodes CASSEPGRQETQYF. Drawing the rest from reference TRBV5-8 and TRBJ2-5, the complete variable domain is EAGVTQSPTHLIKTRGQQATLRCSPISGHTSVYWYQQALGLGLQFLLWYDEGEERNRGNFPPRFSGRQFPNYSSELNVNALELEDSALYLCASSEPGRQETQYFGPGTRLLVL.